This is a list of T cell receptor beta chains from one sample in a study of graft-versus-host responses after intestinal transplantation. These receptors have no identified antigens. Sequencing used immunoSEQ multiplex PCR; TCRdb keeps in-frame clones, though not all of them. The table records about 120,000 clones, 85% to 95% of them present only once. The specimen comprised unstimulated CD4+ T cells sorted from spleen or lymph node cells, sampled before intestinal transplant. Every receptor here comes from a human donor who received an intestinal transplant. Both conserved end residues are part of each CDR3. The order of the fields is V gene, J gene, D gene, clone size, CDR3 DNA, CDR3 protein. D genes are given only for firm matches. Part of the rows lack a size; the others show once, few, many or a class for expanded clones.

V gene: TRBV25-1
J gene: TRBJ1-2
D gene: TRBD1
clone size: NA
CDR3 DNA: TGTGCCAGCAGTGAGGGACAGGGGGCCTCGGGGTATGGCTACACCTTC
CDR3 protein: CASSEGQGASGYGYTF

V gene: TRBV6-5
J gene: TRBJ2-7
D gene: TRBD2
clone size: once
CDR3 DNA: TGTGCCAGCAGACCTTCCCGCCGGGGGAGGGAAGAGCAGTACTTC
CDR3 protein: CASRPSRRGREEQYF

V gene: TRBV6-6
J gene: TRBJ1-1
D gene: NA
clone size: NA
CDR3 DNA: TGTGCCAGCAGTTACTCGAAGGGGAGGGGCACTGAAGCTTTCTTT
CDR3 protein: CASSYSKGRGTEAFF

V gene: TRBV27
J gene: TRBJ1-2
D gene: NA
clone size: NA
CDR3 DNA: TGTGCCAGCAGATCCCCCCTTACAGCAAACTATGGCTACACCTTC
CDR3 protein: CASRSPLTANYGYTF

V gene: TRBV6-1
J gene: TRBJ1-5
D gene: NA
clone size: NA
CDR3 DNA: TGTGCCAGCAGTGAAGAAACGTATCAGCCCCAGCATTTT
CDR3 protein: CASSEETYQPQHF

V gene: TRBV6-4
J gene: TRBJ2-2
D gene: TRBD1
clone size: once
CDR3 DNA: TGTGCCAGCAGTCAACTAGCCGGGACAGGGACCGGGGAGCTGTTTTTT
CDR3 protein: CASSQLAGTGTGELFF

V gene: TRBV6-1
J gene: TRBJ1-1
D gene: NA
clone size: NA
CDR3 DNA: TGTGCCAGCAGTGTGGGTCAGGGAGGCACTGAAGCTTTCTTT
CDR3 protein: CASSVGQGGTEAFF

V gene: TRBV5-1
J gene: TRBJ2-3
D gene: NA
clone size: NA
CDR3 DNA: TGCGCCAGCAGCTTAATCGCGGTTGGGGCAGATACGCAGTATTTT
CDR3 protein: CASSLIAVGADTQYF

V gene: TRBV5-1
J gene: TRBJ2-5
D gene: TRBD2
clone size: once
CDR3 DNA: TGCGCCAGCAGCGCGGGACTAGCGGAAGAGACCCAGTACTTC
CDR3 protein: CASSAGLAEETQYF

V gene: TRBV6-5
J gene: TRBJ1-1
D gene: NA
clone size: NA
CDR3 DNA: TGTGCCAGCAGTTACTCAGTTGGGAACACTGAAGCTTTCTTT
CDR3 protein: CASSYSVGNTEAFF

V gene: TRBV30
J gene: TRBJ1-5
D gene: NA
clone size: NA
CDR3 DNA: TGTGCCTGGTCGCCAGGGGGCAATCAGCCCCAGCATTTT
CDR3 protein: CAWSPGGNQPQHF

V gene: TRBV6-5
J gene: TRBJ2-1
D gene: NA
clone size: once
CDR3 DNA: TGTGCCAGCAGGCTCGGGGGCAGCTCCTACAATGAGCAGTTCTTC
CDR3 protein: CASRLGGSSYNEQFF

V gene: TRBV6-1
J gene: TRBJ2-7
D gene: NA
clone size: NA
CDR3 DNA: TGTGCCAGCAGTTCCTGGCCGAACTCCTACGAGCAGTACTTC
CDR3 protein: CASSSWPNSYEQYF

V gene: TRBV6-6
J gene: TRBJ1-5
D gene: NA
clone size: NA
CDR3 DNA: TGTGCCAGCAGTTATGCACAACGGATGGAGCCCCAGCATTTT
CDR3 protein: CASSYAQRMEPQHF

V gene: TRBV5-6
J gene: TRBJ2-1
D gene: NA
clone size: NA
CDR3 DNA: TGTGCCAGCAGCGCACCCGGGGGCTCCTACAATGAGCAGTTCTTC
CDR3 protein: CASSAPGGSYNEQFF

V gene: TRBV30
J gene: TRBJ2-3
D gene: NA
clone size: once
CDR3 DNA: TGTGCCGGAGGACTGCTATACACAGATACGCAGTATTTT
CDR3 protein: CAGGLLYTDTQYF

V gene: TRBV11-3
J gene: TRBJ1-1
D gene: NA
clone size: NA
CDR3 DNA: TGTGCCAGCAGCCCCTCTGTCTGGGGGTTGCTCGCTGAAGCTTTCTTT
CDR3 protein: CASSPSVWGLLAEAFF

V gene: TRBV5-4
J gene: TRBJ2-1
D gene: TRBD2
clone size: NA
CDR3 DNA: TGTGCCAGCAGCTCGCACCCGGGACTAGCAGGCAATGAGCAGTTCTTC
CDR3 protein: CASSSHPGLAGNEQFF

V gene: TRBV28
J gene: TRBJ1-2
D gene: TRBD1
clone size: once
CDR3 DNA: TGTGCCAGCAGACAACCGGGACAGGGATATGGCTACACCTTC
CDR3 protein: CASRQPGQGYGYTF

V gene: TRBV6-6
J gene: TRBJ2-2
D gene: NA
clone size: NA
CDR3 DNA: TGTGCCAGCAGTTTGCGGTCAGCCGACACCGGGGAGCTGTTTTTT
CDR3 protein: CASSLRSADTGELFF

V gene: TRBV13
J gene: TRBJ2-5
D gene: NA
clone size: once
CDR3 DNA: TGTGCCAGCAGCTTATTCAGAGAGACCCAGTACTTC
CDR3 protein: CASSLFRETQYF

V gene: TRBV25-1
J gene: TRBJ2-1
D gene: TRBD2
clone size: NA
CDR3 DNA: TGTGCCAGCAGTGAAGCGACTAGCGGAGGTTACAATGAGCAGTTCTTC
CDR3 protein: CASSEATSGGYNEQFF

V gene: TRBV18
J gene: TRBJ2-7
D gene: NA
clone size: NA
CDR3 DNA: TGTGCCAGCTCACCGGGACAGACTAGTCTATACGAGCAGTACTTC
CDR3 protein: CASSPGQTSLYEQYF

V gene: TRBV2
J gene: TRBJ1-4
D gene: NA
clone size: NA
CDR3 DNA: TGTGCCAGCAGTGGTGTGGGTGGCATTAGGGAAAAACTGTTTTTT
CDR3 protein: CASSGVGGIREKLFF

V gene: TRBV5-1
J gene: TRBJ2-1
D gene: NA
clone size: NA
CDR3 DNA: TGCGCCAGCAGCTCCCCGGGAATGGATGAGCAGTTCTTC
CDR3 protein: CASSSPGMDEQFF

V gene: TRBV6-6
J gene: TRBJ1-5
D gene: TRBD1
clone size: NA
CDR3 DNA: TGTGCCAGCAGTACCGACAGGGGGCTTATCGGTCAGCCCCAGCATTTT
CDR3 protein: CASSTDRGLIGQPQHF

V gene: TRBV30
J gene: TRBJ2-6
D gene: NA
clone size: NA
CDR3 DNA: TGTGCCTGGAGATACGGCTCTGGGGCCAACGTCCTGACTTTC
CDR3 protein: CAWRYGSGANVLTF

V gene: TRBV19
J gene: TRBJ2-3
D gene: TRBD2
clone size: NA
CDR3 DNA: TGTGCCAGTAGTTCCCCGGGACTAGCGGGAGCCCTACCCACAGATACGCAGTATTTT
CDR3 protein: CASSSPGLAGALPTDTQYF

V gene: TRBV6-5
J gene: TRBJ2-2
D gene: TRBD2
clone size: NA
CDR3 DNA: TGTGCCAGTCGGGACTACCCGAACACCGGGGAGCTGTTTTTT
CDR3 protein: CASRDYPNTGELFF

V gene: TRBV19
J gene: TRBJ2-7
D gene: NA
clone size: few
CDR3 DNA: TGTGCCAGTACCCCAAGGGGTAGGGCTAGCGCCTACGAGCAGTACTTC
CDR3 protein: CASTPRGRASAYEQYF

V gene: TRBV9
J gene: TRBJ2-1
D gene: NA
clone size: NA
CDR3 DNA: NA
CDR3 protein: CASSVGSGTRAFF

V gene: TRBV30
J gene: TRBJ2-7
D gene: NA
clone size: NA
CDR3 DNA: TGTGCCTGGGTGATACTAACCCCCTACGAGCAGTACTTC
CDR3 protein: CAWVILTPYEQYF

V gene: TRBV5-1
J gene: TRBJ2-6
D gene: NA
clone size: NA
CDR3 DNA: TGCGCCAGCAGCTTGGGGGGGACGGACTCTGGGGCCAACGTCCTGACTTTC
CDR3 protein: CASSLGGTDSGANVLTF

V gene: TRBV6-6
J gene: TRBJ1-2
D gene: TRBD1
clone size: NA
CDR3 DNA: TGTGCCAGTGTATTGACAGGGCTGCCTGGTGGCTACACCTTC
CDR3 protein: CASVLTGLPGGYTF

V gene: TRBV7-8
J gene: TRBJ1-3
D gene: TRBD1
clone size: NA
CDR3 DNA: TGTGCCAGCAGCTTAGTTCCTCTCAATTACAGGGGGTACTCTGGAAACACCATATATTTT
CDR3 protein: CASSLVPLNYRGYSGNTIYF

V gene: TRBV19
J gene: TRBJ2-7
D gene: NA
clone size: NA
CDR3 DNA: TGTGCCAGTAGTATAGATGGTAGGGCCGCCTACGAGCAGTACTTC
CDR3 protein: CASSIDGRAAYEQYF

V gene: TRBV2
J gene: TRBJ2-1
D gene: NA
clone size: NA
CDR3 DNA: TGTGCCAGCGGGTGGAACCTACATTACAATGAGCAGTTCTTC
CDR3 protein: CASGWNLHYNEQFF

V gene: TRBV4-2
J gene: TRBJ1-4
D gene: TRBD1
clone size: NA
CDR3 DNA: TGTGCCAGCAGTCCCACAGGGGGACGAAATGAAAAACTGTTTTTT
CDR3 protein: CASSPTGGRNEKLFF